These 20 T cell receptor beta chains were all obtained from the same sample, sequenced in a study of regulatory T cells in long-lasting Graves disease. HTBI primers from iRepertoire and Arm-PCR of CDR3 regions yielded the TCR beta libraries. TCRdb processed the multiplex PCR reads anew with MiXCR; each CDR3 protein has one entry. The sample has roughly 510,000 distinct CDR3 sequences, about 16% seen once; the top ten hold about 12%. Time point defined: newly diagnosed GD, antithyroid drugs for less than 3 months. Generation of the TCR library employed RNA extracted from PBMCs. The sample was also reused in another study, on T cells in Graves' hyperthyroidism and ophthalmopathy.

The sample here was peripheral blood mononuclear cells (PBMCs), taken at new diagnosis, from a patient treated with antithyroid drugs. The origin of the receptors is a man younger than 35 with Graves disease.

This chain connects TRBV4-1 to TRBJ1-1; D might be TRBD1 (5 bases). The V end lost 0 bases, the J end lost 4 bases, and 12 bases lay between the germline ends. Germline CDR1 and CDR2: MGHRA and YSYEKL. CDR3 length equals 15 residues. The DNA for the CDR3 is TGCGCCAGCAGCCAAGATGACGGGGGGGGCACTGAAGCTTTCTTT. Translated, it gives CASSQDDGGGTEAFF.

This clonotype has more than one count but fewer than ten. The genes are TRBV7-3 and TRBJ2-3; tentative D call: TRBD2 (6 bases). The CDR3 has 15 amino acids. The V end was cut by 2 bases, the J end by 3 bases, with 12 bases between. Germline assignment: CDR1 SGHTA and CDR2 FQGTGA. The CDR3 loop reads CASSLSTSLTDTQYF. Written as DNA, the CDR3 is TGTGCCAGCAGCTTATCGACTAGTCTTACAGATACGCAGTATTTT.

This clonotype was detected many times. The CDR3: CASSYPPSGRGGETQYF. CDR3 nucleotide sequence: TGTGCCAGCAGTTACCCCCCTAGCGGGAGAGGCGGGGAGACCCAGTACTTC. This chain uses TRBV6-5 with TRBJ2-5, with 10 bases aligning to TRBD2. CDR1 MNHEY and CDR2 SVGAGI come from the germline V gene. The CDR3 consists of 17 residues. J was trimmed by 5 bases and V by 2 bases; bases with no gene match: 11.

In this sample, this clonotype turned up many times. CDR3 bases: TGTGCCAGCAGTGATTCGGCGGTTTTAGATGAGCAGTTCTTC. Translation: CASSDSAVLDEQFF. The chain links TRBV2 to TRBJ2-1; D remains unclear. Germline V gene sequence: CDR1 SNHLY, CDR2 FYNNEI. Deletions cut 3 bases from V and 8 bases from J, with 14 bases between. The CDR3 runs 14 residues.

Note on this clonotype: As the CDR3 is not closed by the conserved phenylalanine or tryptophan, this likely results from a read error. CDR3 nucleotide sequence: TGTGCCAGCAGCTTAGCCGGCGGGAGCCGATACAATGAGCAGTTCCTC. Translated, it gives CASSLAGGSRYNEQFL. This chain links TRBV7-2 with TRBJ2-1; 7 nucleotides agree with TRBD2. V lost 0 bases, J lost 4 bases, and 6 bases stayed unmatched. The CDR3 is made up of 16 amino acids. The germline gives CDR1 SGHTA, CDR2 FQGNSA.

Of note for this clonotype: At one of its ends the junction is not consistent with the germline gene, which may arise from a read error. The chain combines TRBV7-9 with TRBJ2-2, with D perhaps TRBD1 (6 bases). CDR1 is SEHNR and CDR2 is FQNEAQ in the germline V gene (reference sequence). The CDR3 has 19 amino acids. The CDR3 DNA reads TGTGCCAGCAGGTATACCGAGGGGGAAGATCCCGCGAACGCCGGGGAGCTGTTTTTT. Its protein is CASRYTEGEDPANAGELFF.

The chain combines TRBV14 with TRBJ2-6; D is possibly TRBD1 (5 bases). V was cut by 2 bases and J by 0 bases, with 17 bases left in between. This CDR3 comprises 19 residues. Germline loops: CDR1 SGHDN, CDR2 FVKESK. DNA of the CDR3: TGTGCCAGCAGCCAATATTGGACACTCCGCGGCTCTGGGGCCAACGTCCTGACTTTC. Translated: CASSQYWTLRGSGANVLTF.

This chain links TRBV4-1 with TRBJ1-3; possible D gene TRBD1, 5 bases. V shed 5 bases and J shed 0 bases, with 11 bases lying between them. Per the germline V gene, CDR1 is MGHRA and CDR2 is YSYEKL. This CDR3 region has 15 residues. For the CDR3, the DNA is TGCGCCAGCAGCGCACGACAGAACTCTGGAAACACCATATATTTT. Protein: CASSARQNSGNTIYF.

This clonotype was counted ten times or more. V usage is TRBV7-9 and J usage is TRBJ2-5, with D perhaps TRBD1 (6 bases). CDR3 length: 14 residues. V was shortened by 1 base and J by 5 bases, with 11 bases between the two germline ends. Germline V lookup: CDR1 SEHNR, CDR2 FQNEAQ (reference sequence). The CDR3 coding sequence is TGTGCCAGCAGCTTAGGCACCCAGGGGGAGACCCAGTACTTC. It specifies CASSLGTQGETQYF.

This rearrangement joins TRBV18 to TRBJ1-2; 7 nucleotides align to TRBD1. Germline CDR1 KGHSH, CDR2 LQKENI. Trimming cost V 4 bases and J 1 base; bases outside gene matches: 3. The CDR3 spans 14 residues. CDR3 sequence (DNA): TGTGCCAGCTCACGGGACAGCAATAACTATGGCTACACCTTC. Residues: CASSRDSNNYGYTF.

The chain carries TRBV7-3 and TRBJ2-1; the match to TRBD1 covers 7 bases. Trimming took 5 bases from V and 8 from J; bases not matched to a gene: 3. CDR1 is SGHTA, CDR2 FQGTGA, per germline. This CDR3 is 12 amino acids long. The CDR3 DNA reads TGTGCCAGCAGCCACAGGGGAGATGAGCAGTTCTTC. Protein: CASSHRGDEQFF.

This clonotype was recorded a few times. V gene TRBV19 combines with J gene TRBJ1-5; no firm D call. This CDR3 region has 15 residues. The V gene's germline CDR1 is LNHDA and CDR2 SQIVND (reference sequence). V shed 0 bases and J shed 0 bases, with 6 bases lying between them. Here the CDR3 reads CASSIEEYSNQPQHF. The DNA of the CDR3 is TGTGCCAGTAGTATAGAGGAGTATAGCAATCAGCCCCAGCATTTT. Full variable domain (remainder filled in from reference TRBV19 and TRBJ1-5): DGGITQSPKYLFRKEGQNVTLSCEQNLNHDAMYWYRQDPGQGLRLIYYSQIVNDFQKGDIAEGYSVSREKKESFPLTVTSAQKNPTAFYLCASSIEEYSNQPQHFGDGTRLSIL.

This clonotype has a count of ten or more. CDR3 region: CASSPPVTVNTGELFF. In DNA form, the CDR3 reads TGTGCCAGCTCACCACCTGTGACCGTGAACACCGGGGAGCTGTTTTTT. The genes are TRBV18 and TRBJ2-2; no clear D gene. Deletions cut 0 bases from V and 1 base from J, with 9 bases between. CDR3 length equals 16 residues. Germline V CDR1 and CDR2: KGHSH, LQKENI.

CDR3 in DNA: TGCGCCAGCAGCTTGGGGAGGGGGAGAGACATTCAGTACTTC. It codes for CASSLGRGRDIQYF. J is TRBJ2-4 and V is TRBV5-1, with D perhaps assigned TRBD1 or TRBD2 (6 bases each). V was pared by 0 bases and J by 8 bases, with 12 bases between. CDR1 SGHRS and CDR2 YFSETQ come from the germline V gene. The CDR3 runs to 14 residues.

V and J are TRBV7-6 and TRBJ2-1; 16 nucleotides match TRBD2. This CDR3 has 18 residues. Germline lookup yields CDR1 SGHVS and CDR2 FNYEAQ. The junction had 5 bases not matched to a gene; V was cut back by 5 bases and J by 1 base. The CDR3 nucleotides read TGTGCCAGCAGCACAGGGACTAGCGGGAGGGGATCCTACAATGAGCAGTTCTTC. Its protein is CASSTGTSGRGSYNEQFF.

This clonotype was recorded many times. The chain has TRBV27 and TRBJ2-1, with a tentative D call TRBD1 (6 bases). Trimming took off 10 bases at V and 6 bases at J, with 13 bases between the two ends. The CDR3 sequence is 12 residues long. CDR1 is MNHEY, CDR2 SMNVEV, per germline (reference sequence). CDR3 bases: TGTGCCACAGGGGCGATTGGCAATGAGCAGTTCTTC. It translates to CATGAIGNEQFF.

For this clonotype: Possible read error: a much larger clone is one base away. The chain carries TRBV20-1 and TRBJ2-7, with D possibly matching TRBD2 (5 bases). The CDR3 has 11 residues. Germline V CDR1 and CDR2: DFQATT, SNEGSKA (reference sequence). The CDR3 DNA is TGCAGTGCTAGAGATGACTACAAGCAGTACTTC. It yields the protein CSARDDYKQYF.

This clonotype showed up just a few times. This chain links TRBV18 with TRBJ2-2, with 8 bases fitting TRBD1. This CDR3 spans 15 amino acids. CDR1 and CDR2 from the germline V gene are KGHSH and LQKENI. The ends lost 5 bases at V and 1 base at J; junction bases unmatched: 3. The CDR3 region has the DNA TGTGCCAGCTCAAACGGGACAGGGAACACCGGGGAGCTGTTTTTT. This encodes CASSNGTGNTGELFF.

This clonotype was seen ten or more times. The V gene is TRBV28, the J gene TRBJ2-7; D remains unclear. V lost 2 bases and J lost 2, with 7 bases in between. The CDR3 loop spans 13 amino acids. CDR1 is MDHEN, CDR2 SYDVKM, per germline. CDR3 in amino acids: CASSLMAAYEQYF. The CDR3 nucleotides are TGTGCCAGCAGTTTAATGGCAGCCTACGAGCAGTACTTC.

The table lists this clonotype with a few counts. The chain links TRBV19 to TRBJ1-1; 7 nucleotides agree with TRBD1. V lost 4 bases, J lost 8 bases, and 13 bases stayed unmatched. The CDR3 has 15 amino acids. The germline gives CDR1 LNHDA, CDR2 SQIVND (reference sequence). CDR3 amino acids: CASSTIRQGANEAFF. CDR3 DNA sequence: TGTGCCAGTAGTACGATACGACAGGGCGCCAACGAAGCTTTCTTT. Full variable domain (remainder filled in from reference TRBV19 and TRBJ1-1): DGGITQSPKYLFRKEGQNVTLSCEQNLNHDAMYWYRQDPGQGLRLIYYSQIVNDFQKGDIAEGYSVSREKKESFPLTVTSAQKNPTAFYLCASSTIRQGANEAFFGQGTRLTVV.